This T cell receptor beta chain is drawn from a study of OX40 agonist ivuxolimab in advanced cancers. General study findings and limits: Antigen targets of the expanded peripheral T cells went undetermined.

The assay was immunoSEQ multiplex PCR, and TCRdb's table has in-frame clones only and misses some. The sample has some 66,000 clones; about nine tenths are singletons. The CDR3 sequence is 16 residues long. J gave up 4 bases and V 7 bases, and 11 bases lay outside the gene matches. Germline V gene lookup returns CDR1 SEHNR and CDR2 FQNEAQ (reference sequence). The table lists this clone with a few counts. Its target is not known. V usage is TRBV7-9 and J usage is TRBJ2-2; 8 bases fit TRBD1. This clonotype was obtained from an adult with an advanced solid tumor such as melanoma, head and neck, liver or kidney cancer. Sequencing was performed on CD4+ or CD8+ T cells sorted from blood, taken in a trial of the OX40 agonist ivuxolimab. CDR3 DNA sequence: TGTGCCAGCACCATCGACAGGGGTGTTGGCACCGGGGAGCTGTTTTTT. It yields the protein CASTIDRGVGTGELFF.